This TCR beta chain came from a study of OX40 agonist ivuxolimab in advanced cancers. At the level of the whole study: The costimulatory receptor OX40 (CD134) was targeted by ivuxolimab, a fully human IgG2 agonistic monoclonal antibody. Intravenous ivuxolimab was administered to patients every 2 weeks at six dose levels: 0.01, 0.1, 0.3, 1.5, 3 and 10 mg/kg. Among the 50 to 55 dose-escalation patients, roughly 20 had hepatocellular carcinoma, roughly 15 melanoma, 9 renal cell carcinoma and 9 head and neck cancer. In the dose-escalation cohort, 82.7% of patients were male, and the mean age was roughly 56 years with a range of roughly 20 to 80. Prior anti-PD-1, anti-PD-L1 or anti-CTLA-4 therapy was permitted, and checkpoint inhibitors had been received by about 37% of dose-escalation patients. Partial responses were achieved by three dose-escalation patients, of whom one had hepatocellular carcinoma and two had cutaneous melanoma. The point of sequencing TCRbeta in the periphery was to test whether ivuxolimab changed TCR sequence diversity and drove clonal T-cell expansion. The paper describes the monotherapy dose-escalation part (N ≈ 51 patients) of the phase I trial of ivuxolimab. Study-wide findings and limitations: After ivuxolimab, more expanded clones were found on average in CD8+ T cells than in CD4+ T cells. Partial responders in the 0.1-3.0 mg/kg groups had among the lowest normalized peripheral clonal expansion, especially among CD8+ T cells. Low levels of normalized T-cell clonal expansion were also shown by some nonresponding patients. The antigen specificity of the clonally expanded peripheral T cells was not determined. Clonal expansion of both CD4+ and CD8+ blood T cells was observed from baseline to week 6 at doses 0.1 to 3.0 mg/kg.

The junction shows trimming of 1 base on V and 4 bases on J, plus 6 bases between the germline ends. Including the terminal cysteine and phenylalanine, the CDR3 comprises 13 residues. Left in the record is the CDR3 DNA by itself, 39 bases read in frame from the first base. The CDR1 and CDR2 encoded by the germline V gene (reference sequence) are SEHNR and FQNEAQ. Remarks on this clone: Its target antigen remains unknown. No quality values exist for individual bases; no much larger clone is one base distant.

Patients with autoimmune disease history or receiving systemic immunosuppression were excluded from the trial. In every dose cohort, peripheral blood was drawn for TCR sequencing at baseline, cycle 4 day 1, and cycle 7 day 1. Samples were obtained from an open-label, multicenter, first-in-human phase I dose-escalation trial of ivuxolimab. Adults with locally advanced or metastatic melanoma, renal cell, hepatocellular, or head and neck squamous cell carcinoma were enrolled in the trial. Before TCR sequencing, CD4+ and CD8+ T cells were separately sorted from peripheral blood. Genomic DNA was extracted from sorted cells for sequencing of the TCRbeta CDR3 region. The immunoSEQ Assay was used for sequencing of TCRbeta CDR3 regions. This immuneACCESS table, as held by TCRdb, lists in-frame sequences with V and J called but not all clones. Of the missing ones, under half trace to an unresolved V gene in checked studies; the others have no known cause. This sample lists about 58,000 clones; 70% to 90% were detected once. 1% to 1.5% of the sample goes to the ten largest clones.

The receptor's source is an adult with an advanced solid tumor such as melanoma, head and neck, liver or kidney cancer. The chain was built from TRBV7-9 and TRBJ2-3, with an unclear D gene assignment. The specimen comprised CD4+ or CD8+ T cells sorted from blood, sampled in a trial of the OX40 agonist ivuxolimab. The CDR3 amino acid sequence is: CASSLVPPDTQYF. The sequenced DNA is TGTGCCAGCAGCTTAGTCCCGCCAGATACGCAGTATTTT.